The entry below gives a single T cell receptor (beta chain) sequence along with its context. The CDR3 length is 13 residues. Germline CDR1 reads LGHNA; CDR2 reads YSLEER. Trimming pared 0 bases from V and 6 bases from J, leaving 8 bases between. This record belongs to a study of blood T cell repertoires in COVID-19. Study details: PBMCs, B-cell-depleted T cells, or T cells were the source of the cDNA or gDNA that made up the material.

As originally analysed: How many nucleated cells were present was estimated from reference gene primer amplification. The repertoire was sequenced with immunoSEQ multiplex PCR; TCRdb's copy has only in-frame clones and lacks some. The V and J calls and clone size come from that table; D and trimming were worked out from the DNA. The sample lists roughly 57,000 clones, about 90% seen once, with over 15% in the top ten. The sequenced material came from peripheral blood. The chain uses TRBV4-3 and TRBJ1-2, with a possible D match to TRBD1 (5 bases). The TCR originated in a human donor in a cohort sampled during active COVID-19. CDR3 DNA: TGCGCCAGCAGCCAAGAGGGAGGGGATGGCTACACCTTC. Translated: CASSQEGGDGYTF.